This record looks at one T cell receptor (beta chain) sequence and its context. V gave up 4 bases and J gave up 8 bases; unmatched junction bases: 11. The CDR3 is 15 residues long. CDR1 SGHDN and CDR2 FVKESK come from the germline V gene. The source of the sample is a study of blood T cells in healthy people across ages. The use of a sample-barcoded 5' primer and a J-beta primer mix characterized a second PCR of roughly 6 to 12 cycles. TCRdb reanalysed the 5' RACE reads using MiXCR and keeps one entry per CDR3 protein. The data show about 1.5 million distinct CDR3 sequences, 42% seen once. Sample: blood. This chain connects TRBV14 to TRBJ1-2, with 9 bases aligning to TRBD1. This receptor was obtained from a woman aged 18 to 35 in good health. The CDR3 loop is CASSPPGTGIIGYTF. DNA of the CDR3: TGTGCCAGCAGCCCTCCAGGGACAGGGATAATAGGCTACACCTTC. The variable domain in full, completed from reference TRBV14 and TRBJ1-2, reads EAGVTQFPSHSVIEKGQTVTLRCDPISGHDNLYWYRRVMGKEIKFLLHFVKESKQDESGMPNNRFLAERTGGTYSTLKVQPAELEDSGVYFCASSPPGTGIIGYTFGSGTRLTVV.